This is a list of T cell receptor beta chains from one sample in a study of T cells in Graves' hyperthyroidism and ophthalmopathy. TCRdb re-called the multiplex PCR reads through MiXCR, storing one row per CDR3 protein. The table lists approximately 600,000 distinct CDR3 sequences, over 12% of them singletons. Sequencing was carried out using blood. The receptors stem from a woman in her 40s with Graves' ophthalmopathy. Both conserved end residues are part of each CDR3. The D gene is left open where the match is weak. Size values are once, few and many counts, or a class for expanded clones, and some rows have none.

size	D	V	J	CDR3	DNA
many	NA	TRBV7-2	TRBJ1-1	CASSLGARRGVEAFF	TGTGCCAGCAGCTTAGGGGCTCGGAGGGGGGTAGAAGCTTTCTTT
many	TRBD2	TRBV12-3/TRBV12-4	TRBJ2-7	CASRASGSSYEQYF	TGTGCCAGCAGGGCTAGCGGGTCCTCCTACGAGCAGTACTTC
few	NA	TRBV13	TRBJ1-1	CASSSPGLLHTEAFF	TGTGCCAGCAGCTCCCCAGGGTTATTGCACACTGAAGCTTTCTTT
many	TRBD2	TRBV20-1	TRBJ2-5	CSANNPGLAGEETQYF	TGCAGTGCCAATAATCCGGGACTAGCGGGGGAAGAGACCCAGTACTTC
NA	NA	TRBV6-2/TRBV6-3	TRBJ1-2	CATDIEWGDGYTF	TGTGCCACCGACATTGAGTGGGGGGATGGCTACACCTTC
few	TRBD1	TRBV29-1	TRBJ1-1	CSVETGTGSEAFF	TGCAGCGTTGAAACCGGGACAGGGTCTGAAGCTTTCTTT
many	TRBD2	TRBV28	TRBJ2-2	CASTPGLAGNGELFF	TGTGCCAGCACTCCGGGACTAGCGGGTAACGGGGAGCTGTTTTTT
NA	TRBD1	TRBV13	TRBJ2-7	CASSWGQGGYEQYF	TGTGCCAGCAGTTGGGGACAGGGGGGCTACGAGCAGTACTTC
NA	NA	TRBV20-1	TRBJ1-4	CSAKEGLGNEKLFF	TGCAGTGCTAAAGAAGGGTTGGGTAATGAAAAACTGTTTTTT
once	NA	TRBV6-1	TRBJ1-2	CASNPRASSYGYTF	TGTGCCAGCAACCCGAGGGCCAGTTCCTATGGCTACACCTTC
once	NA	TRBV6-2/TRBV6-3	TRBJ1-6	CASSYSIGQGTDNSPLHF	TGTGCCAGCAGTTACTCGATCGGGCAGGGGACCGATAATTCACCCCTCCACTTT
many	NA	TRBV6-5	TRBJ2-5	CASSYDRQETQYF	TGTGCCAGCAGTTACGACCGTCAGGAGACCCAGTACTTC
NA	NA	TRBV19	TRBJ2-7	CASTPGLGYEQYF	TGTGCCAGTACCCCTGGACTGGGCTACGAGCAGTACTTC
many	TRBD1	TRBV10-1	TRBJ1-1	CASRVHRGGRNTEAFF	TGCGCCAGCAGGGTGCACAGGGGGGGAAGGAACACTGAAGCTTTCTTT
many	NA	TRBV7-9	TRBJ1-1	CASSSPLMNEAFF	TGTGCCAGCAGCTCCCCCTTGATGAATGAAGCTTTCTTT
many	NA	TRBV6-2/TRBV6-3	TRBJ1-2	CASRHGSTTNYGYTF	TGTGCCAGCAGACACGGGTCTACCACTAACTATGGCTACACCTTC
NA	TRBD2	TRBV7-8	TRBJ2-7	CASSLTTTSGITYEQYF	TGTGCCAGCAGCTTAACCACGACTAGCGGTATTACCTACGAGCAGTACTTC
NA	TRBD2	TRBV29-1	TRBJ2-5	CTTQGLAGDGETQYF	TGCACCACCCAGGGACTAGCGGGAGACGGAGAGACCCAGTACTTC